This T cell receptor (beta chain) appears in the sequencing data of a study of cytomegalovirus exposure and HLA in healthy donors. Study conclusions and caveats: Most sequenced TCRs were rare (though some public TCRs occurred in many donors).

PCR primers comprised 60 Vbeta and 13 Jbeta primers. The assay was immunoSEQ multiplex PCR, and TCRdb's table has in-frame clones only and misses some. The table lists about 99,000 clones, over 65% of them singletons, with 3% to 3.5% in the top ten. Details on this clone: Its target is not known.

The CDR3 is 15 amino acids. The clonotype comes from a man in his forties or fifties in good health and CMV-seronegative. This chain joins TRBV21-1 and TRBJ1-6; the D call of TRBD1 is as the table states it, not checked on the DNA. TRBV21-1 is given as a pseudogene. The specimen was PBMCs. The CDR3 DNA sequence: TGTGCCAGCAGCATTCGGCAGGGCTTGGGTTCACCCCTCCACTTT. Amino acid sequence: CASSIRQGLGSPLHF.